The rows below give T cell receptor beta chains drawn from one sample of a study of blood T cell repertoires in COVID-19. The table came from immunoSEQ multiplex PCR; TCRdb's copy has only in-frame clones and leaves some out. The sample records over 100,000 clones, roughly 80% being singletons. The sequenced material came from peripheral blood. These receptors were taken from a human donor in a cohort sampled during active or convalescent COVID-19. CDR3s include the opening cysteine and the closing phenylalanine or tryptophan. D genes are given only for firm matches. Size is stated for part of the rows, as once, few or many counts, or as a class when the clone is expanded.

V: TRBV19; D: -; size: -; J: TRBJ1-2; CDR3: CASSKQGNYGYTF; DNA: TGTGCCAGTAGTAAACAGGGAAACTATGGCTACACCTTC
V: TRBV10-1; D: TRBD1; size: -; J: TRBJ2-7; CDR3: CASSDTGTGIYEQYF; DNA: TGCGCCAGCAGTGATACCGGGACAGGGATCTACGAGCAGTACTTC
V: TRBV12-5; D: -; size: -; J: TRBJ2-5; CDR3: CASGLAQETQYF; DNA: TGTGCTAGTGGTTTGGCTCAAGAGACCCAGTACTTC
V: TRBV28; D: -; size: few; J: TRBJ1-2; CDR3: CASSLTVNYGYTF; DNA: TGTGCCAGCAGTTTGACAGTTAACTATGGCTACACCTTC
V: TRBV27; D: -; size: -; J: TRBJ2-1; CDR3: CASSLRGWNEQFF; DNA: TGTGCCAGCAGTTTACGAGGGTGGAATGAGCAGTTCTTC
V: TRBV7-2; D: TRBD2; size: -; J: TRBJ2-3; CDR3: CASSYIAGGGVDTQYF; DNA: TGTGCCAGCAGCTACATAGCGGGGGGCGGCGTAGATACGCAGTATTTT
V: TRBV9; D: -; size: -; J: TRBJ1-6; CDR3: CASSVVAELAGSGSYNSPLHF; DNA: TGTGCCAGCAGCGTAGTAGCCGAACTGGCGGGCTCAGGCTCCTATAATTCACCCCTCCACTTT
V: TRBV6-5; D: -; size: -; J: TRBJ1-1; CDR3: CASSPYPGNTEAFF; DNA: TGTGCCAGCAGTCCTTATCCAGGGAACACTGAAGCTTTCTTT
V: TRBV7-9; D: -; size: -; J: TRBJ1-2; CDR3: CASSSWGHRYGYTF; DNA: TGTGCCAGCAGTTCGTGGGGACACCGCTATGGCTACACCTTC
V: TRBV4-3; D: TRBD1; size: once; J: TRBJ1-2; CDR3: CASSLGTGAFNYGYTF; DNA: TGCGCCAGCAGCCTGGGAACAGGGGCCTTTAACTATGGCTACACCTTC
V: TRBV2; D: -; size: -; J: TRBJ2-7; CDR3: CASINTYEQYF; DNA: TGTGCCAGCATTAACACATACGAGCAGTACTTC
V: TRBV6-1; D: -; size: -; J: TRBJ1-2; CDR3: CASSELPGNYGYTF; DNA: TGTGCCAGCAGTGAACTCCCAGGGAACTATGGCTACACCTTC
V: TRBV24-1; D: -; size: -; J: TRBJ2-2; CDR3: CATSDFSAGELFF; DNA: TGTGCCACCAGTGATTTTTCAGCCGGGGAGCTGTTTTTT
V: TRBV6-2/TRBV6-3; D: -; size: -; J: TRBJ1-5; CDR3: CASSYRQVNQPQHF; DNA: TGTGCCAGCAGCTATCGACAGGTCAATCAGCCCCAGCATTTT
V: TRBV5-6; D: -; size: -; J: TRBJ2-7; CDR3: CASSSRTDRHQYEQYF; DNA: TGTGCCAGCAGCAGCCGGACAGATAGGCACCAATACGAGCAGTACTTC
V: TRBV30; D: -; size: -; J: TRBJ1-2; CDR3: CAWNLRGGYTF; DNA: TGTGCCTGGAACCTTCGGGGGGGCTACACCTTC
V: TRBV11-3; D: -; size: -; J: TRBJ2-1; CDR3: CASSLDTHYNEQFF; DNA: TGTGCCAGCAGCTTAGATACTCACTACAATGAGCAGTTCTTC
V: TRBV19; D: TRBD2; size: -; J: TRBJ2-2; CDR3: CASARTSGVTGELFF; DNA: TGTGCCAGTGCGCGGACTAGCGGGGTGACCGGGGAGCTGTTTTTT
V: TRBV5-5; D: -; size: -; J: TRBJ2-7; CDR3: CASSLGYLYEQYF; DNA: TGTGCCAGCAGCTTGGGTTATCTCTACGAGCAGTACTTC
V: TRBV27; D: -; size: -; J: TRBJ2-1; CDR3: CASNSYGQGNEQFF; DNA: TGTGCCAGCAATTCGTACGGGCAGGGCAATGAGCAGTTCTTC
V: TRBV5-1; D: -; size: -; J: TRBJ1-5; CDR3: CASSFKQGESPANQPQHF; DNA: TGCGCCAGCAGCTTTAAACAGGGAGAATCCCCCGCCAATCAGCCCCAGCATTTT
V: TRBV19; D: -; size: -; J: TRBJ2-6; CDR3: CASSIYRGSGANVLTF; DNA: TGTGCCAGTAGTATATACAGAGGGTCTGGGGCCAACGTCCTGACTTTC
V: TRBV7-2; D: TRBD1; size: -; J: TRBJ1-1; CDR3: CASSFVQGQEAFF; DNA: TGTGCCAGCAGCTTTGTGCAGGGACAGGAGGCTTTCTTT
V: TRBV11-3; D: TRBD1; size: -; J: TRBJ2-3; CDR3: CASSSTWTGDTDTQYF; DNA: TGTGCCAGCAGCTCCACCTGGACAGGGGACACAGATACGCAGTATTTT
V: TRBV5-4; D: TRBD2; size: -; J: TRBJ2-7; CDR3: CASSSGLAGPAYEQYF; DNA: TGTGCCAGCAGCTCAGGGCTAGCGGGACCTGCCTACGAGCAGTACTTC
V: TRBV4-3; D: TRBD1; size: -; J: TRBJ2-3; CDR3: CASSLVTGARTDTQYF; DNA: TGCGCCAGCAGCCTAGTAACAGGGGCCCGGACAGATACGCAGTATTTT
V: TRBV7-8; D: -; size: -; J: TRBJ1-6; CDR3: CASSLYLSGASSYNSPLHF; DNA: TGTGCCAGCAGCTTATACTTGTCAGGGGCGAGCTCCTATAATTCACCCCTCCACTTT
V: TRBV10-1; D: -; size: -; J: TRBJ2-7; CDR3: CASSENIAYEQYF; DNA: TGCGCCAGCAGTGAGAACATCGCCTACGAGCAGTACTTC
V: TRBV6-2/TRBV6-3; D: -; size: -; J: TRBJ1-1; CDR3: CASSYIQLVTEAFF; DNA: TGTGCCAGCAGTTACATCCAGCTAGTCACTGAAGCTTTCTTT
V: TRBV18; D: -; size: few; J: TRBJ1-5; CDR3: CASSPEKYSNQPQHF; DNA: TGTGCCAGCTCACCAGAGAAATATAGCAATCAGCCCCAGCATTTT
V: TRBV27; D: TRBD2; size: -; J: TRBJ2-5; CDR3: CASSLSARKAGSQETQYF; DNA: TGTGCCAGCAGTTTATCAGCACGCAAAGCGGGGTCACAAGAGACCCAGTACTTC
V: TRBV19; D: TRBD1; size: -; J: TRBJ1-6; CDR3: CASSPTTGTSPLHF; DNA: TGTGCCAGTAGTCCGACGACAGGGACTTCACCCCTCCACTTT
V: TRBV27; D: TRBD1; size: -; J: TRBJ1-6; CDR3: CASSLSFRAGGNSPLHF; DNA: TGTGCCAGCAGTTTAAGCTTTAGAGCAGGGGGTAATTCACCCCTCCACTTT
V: TRBV20-1; D: TRBD2; size: -; J: TRBJ2-3; CDR3: CSASKREFIADTQYF; DNA: TGCAGTGCTAGTAAGCGGGAATTTATAGCGGATACGCAGTATTTT
V: TRBV6-5; D: -; size: -; J: TRBJ1-2; CDR3: CASSSLVHGYTF; DNA: TGTGCCAGCAGCTCACTGGTGCATGGCTACACCTTC
V: TRBV4-3; D: TRBD1; size: -; J: TRBJ1-2; CDR3: CASSQDLGTGLVYTF; DNA: TGCGCCAGCAGCCAAGATCTTGGGACAGGGTTGGTTTACACCTTC
V: TRBV27; D: TRBD1; size: -; J: TRBJ1-1; CDR3: CASKGHRTGGLAEAFF; DNA: TGTGCCAGCAAGGGCCATCGGACAGGGGGTTTGGCTGAAGCTTTCTTT
V: TRBV9; D: -; size: few; J: TRBJ2-5; CDR3: CASSVGQAETQYF; DNA: TGTGCCAGCAGCGTAGGACAGGCGGAGACCCAGTACTTC
V: TRBV11-2; D: -; size: few; J: TRBJ2-5; CDR3: CASSLTPGFSGTQYF; DNA: TGTGCCAGCAGCTTAACCCCAGGGTTTTCTGGGACCCAGTACTTC
V: TRBV7-8; D: TRBD1; size: -; J: TRBJ1-1; CDR3: CASSLDFRDRGAFF; DNA: TGTGCCAGCAGCTTAGACTTCCGGGACAGGGGAGCTTTCTTT
V: TRBV4-3; D: TRBD1; size: -; J: TRBJ2-7; CDR3: CASSQARDSSYEQYF; DNA: TGCGCCAGCAGCCAAGCCCGGGACAGCTCCTACGAGCAGTACTTC
V: TRBV5-1; D: -; size: -; J: TRBJ2-4; CDR3: CASSLEGTKNIQYF; DNA: TGCGCCAGCAGCCTGGAGGGGACCAAAAACATTCAGTACTTC
V: TRBV15; D: TRBD2; size: -; J: TRBJ2-7; CDR3: CATSDVGSGGSSYEQYF; DNA: TGTGCCACCAGCGACGTGGGTTCGGGCGGGAGCTCCTACGAGCAGTACTTC
V: TRBV21-1; D: -; size: -; J: TRBJ2-1; CDR3: CASSKIFWGGSYNEQFF; DNA: TGTGCCAGCAGCAAAATCTTTTGGGGGGGCTCCTACAATGAGCAGTTCTTC
V: TRBV19; D: -; size: -; J: TRBJ1-2; CDR3: CASNVGRTSYGYTF; DNA: TGTGCCAGTAACGTGGGGCGGACATCCTATGGCTACACCTTC
V: TRBV5-8; D: -; size: -; J: TRBJ1-1; CDR3: CASSLYAGERTEAFF; DNA: TGTGCCAGCAGCTTGTACGCAGGGGAGAGGACTGAAGCTTTCTTT
V: TRBV5-1; D: -; size: -; J: TRBJ2-1; CDR3: CASSLVDRDFPEQFF; DNA: TGCGCCAGCAGCTTGGTTGACAGGGACTTCCCTGAGCAGTTCTTC
V: TRBV30; D: -; size: -; J: TRBJ1-2; CDR3: CAWSTGAYGYTF; DNA: TGTGCCTGGAGTACAGGAGCCTATGGCTACACCTTC
V: TRBV25-1; D: -; size: -; J: TRBJ2-2; CDR3: CASRSGQAIPGELFF; DNA: TGTGCCAGCAGATCCGGACAAGCCATACCCGGGGAGCTGTTTTTT
V: TRBV2; D: -; size: -; J: TRBJ1-2; CDR3: CASSDMLVLYGYTF; DNA: TGTGCCAGCAGTGATATGTTGGTACTCTATGGCTACACCTTC
V: TRBV2; D: -; size: once; J: TRBJ1-4; CDR3: CASSPDSLGKLFF; DNA: TGTGCCAGCAGTCCGGACAGTTTGGGAAAACTGTTTTTT
V: TRBV27; D: TRBD2; size: -; J: TRBJ2-5; CDR3: CASLGTSGLQDRGETQYF; DNA: TGTGCCAGCCTCGGGACTAGCGGGCTCCAAGATCGGGGGGAGACCCAGTACTTC
V: TRBV18; D: TRBD2; size: -; J: TRBJ2-2; CDR3: CASSPLTAGDTTGELFF; DNA: TGTGCCAGCTCGCCCCTCACAGCGGGAGACACCACCGGGGAGCTGTTTTTT
V: TRBV27; D: -; size: -; J: TRBJ1-2; CDR3: CASRNLLNRQGRGGYTF; DNA: TGTGCCAGCAGAAACCTCCTTAATCGGCAGGGCCGAGGAGGCTACACCTTC
V: TRBV10-3; D: -; size: once; J: TRBJ2-7; CDR3: CAISRQGNEQYF; DNA: TGTGCCATCAGTCGCCAGGGGAACGAGCAGTACTTC
V: TRBV7-9; D: -; size: -; J: TRBJ2-1; CDR3: CASSDRDTHYNEQFF; DNA: TGTGCCAGCAGCGACCGGGACACCCACTACAATGAGCAGTTCTTC
V: TRBV10-1; D: TRBD1; size: -; J: TRBJ1-1; CDR3: CASSEGTGGLNTEAFF; DNA: TGCGCCAGCAGTGAGGGGACAGGGGGATTGAACACTGAAGCTTTCTTT
V: TRBV19; D: -; size: -; J: TRBJ1-1; CDR3: CASSIAAVMNTEAFF; DNA: TGTGCCAGTAGTATAGCCGCGGTGATGAACACTGAAGCTTTCTTT
V: TRBV9; D: TRBD1; size: -; J: TRBJ2-7; CDR3: CASSVGQGRGEQYF; DNA: TGTGCCAGCAGCGTAGGACAGGGGCGAGGCGAGCAGTACTTC